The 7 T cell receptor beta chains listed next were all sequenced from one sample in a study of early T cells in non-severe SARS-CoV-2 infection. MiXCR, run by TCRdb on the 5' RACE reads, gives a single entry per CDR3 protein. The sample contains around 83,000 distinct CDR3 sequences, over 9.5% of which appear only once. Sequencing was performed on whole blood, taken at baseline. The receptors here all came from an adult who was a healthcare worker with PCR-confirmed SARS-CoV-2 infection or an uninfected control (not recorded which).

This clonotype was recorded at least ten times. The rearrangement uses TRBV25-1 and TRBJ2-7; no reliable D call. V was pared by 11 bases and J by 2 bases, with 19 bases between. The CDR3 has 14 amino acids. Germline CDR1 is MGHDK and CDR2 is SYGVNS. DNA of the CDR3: TGTGCCGCCCCTCCTCCGGACGGTACCTACGAGCAGTACTTC. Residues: CAAPPPDGTYEQYF.

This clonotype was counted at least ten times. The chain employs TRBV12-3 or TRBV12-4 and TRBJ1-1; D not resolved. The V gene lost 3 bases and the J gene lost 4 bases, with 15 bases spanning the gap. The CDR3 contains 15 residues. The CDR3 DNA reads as TGTGCCAGCAGTTTTCCGGGAGGGCCGAGCACTGAAGCTTTCTTT. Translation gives CASSFPGGPSTEAFF.

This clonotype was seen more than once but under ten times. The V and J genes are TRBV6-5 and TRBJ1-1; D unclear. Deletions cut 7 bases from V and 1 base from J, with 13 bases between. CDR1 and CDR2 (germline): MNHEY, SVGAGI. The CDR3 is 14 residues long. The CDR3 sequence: CASTDRPGNTEAFF. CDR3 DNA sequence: TGTGCCAGCACTGACCGGCCGGGGAACACTGAAGCTTTCTTT.

CDR3 bases: TGCAGCGTTGCGGACGGCTTCAATCAGCCCCAGCATTTT. Translation: CSVADGFNQPQHF. The chain joins TRBV29-1 to TRBJ1-5; D not certain. The length of the CDR3 is 13 residues. V lost 4 bases and J 3 bases, leaving 10 bases between the germline ends. Looked up from germline, CDR1 is SQVTM and CDR2 is ANQGSEA.

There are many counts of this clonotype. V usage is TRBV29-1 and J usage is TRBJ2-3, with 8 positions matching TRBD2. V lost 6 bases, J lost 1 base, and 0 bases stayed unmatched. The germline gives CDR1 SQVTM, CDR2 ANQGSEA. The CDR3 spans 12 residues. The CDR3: CSVTSGTDTQYF. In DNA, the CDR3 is TGCAGCGTGACTAGCGGCACAGATACGCAGTATTTT.

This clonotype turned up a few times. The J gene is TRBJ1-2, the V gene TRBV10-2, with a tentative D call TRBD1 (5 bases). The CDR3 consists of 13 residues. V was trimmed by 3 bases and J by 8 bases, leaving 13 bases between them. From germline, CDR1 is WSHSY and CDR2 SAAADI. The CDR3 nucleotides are TGCGCCAGCAGTGATTCAGGGAATGGAGGCTACACCTTC. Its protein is CASSDSGNGGYTF.

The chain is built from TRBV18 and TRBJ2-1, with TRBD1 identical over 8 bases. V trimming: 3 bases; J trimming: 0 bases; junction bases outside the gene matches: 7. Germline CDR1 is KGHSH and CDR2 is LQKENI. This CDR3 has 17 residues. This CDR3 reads CASSPRQGRSSYNEQFF. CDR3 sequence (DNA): TGTGCCAGCTCACCTAGACAGGGGAGAAGCTCCTACAATGAGCAGTTCTTC.